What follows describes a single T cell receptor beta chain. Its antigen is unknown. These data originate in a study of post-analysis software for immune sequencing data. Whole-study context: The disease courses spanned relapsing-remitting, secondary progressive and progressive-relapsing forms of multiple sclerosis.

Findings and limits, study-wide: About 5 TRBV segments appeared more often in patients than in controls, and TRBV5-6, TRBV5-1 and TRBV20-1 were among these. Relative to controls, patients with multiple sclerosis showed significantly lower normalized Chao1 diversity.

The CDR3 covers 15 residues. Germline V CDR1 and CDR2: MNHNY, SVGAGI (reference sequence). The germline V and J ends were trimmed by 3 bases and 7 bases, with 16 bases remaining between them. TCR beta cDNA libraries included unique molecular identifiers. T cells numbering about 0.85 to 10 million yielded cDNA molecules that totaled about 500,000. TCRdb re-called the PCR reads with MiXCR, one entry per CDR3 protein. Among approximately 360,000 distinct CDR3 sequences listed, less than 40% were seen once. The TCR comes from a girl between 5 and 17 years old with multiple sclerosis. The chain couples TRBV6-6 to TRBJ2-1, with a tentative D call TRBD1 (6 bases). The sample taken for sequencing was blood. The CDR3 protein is CASSYVSGGKNEQFF. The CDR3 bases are TGTGCCAGCAGTTATGTTTCTGGGGGCAAGAATGAGCAGTTCTTC.